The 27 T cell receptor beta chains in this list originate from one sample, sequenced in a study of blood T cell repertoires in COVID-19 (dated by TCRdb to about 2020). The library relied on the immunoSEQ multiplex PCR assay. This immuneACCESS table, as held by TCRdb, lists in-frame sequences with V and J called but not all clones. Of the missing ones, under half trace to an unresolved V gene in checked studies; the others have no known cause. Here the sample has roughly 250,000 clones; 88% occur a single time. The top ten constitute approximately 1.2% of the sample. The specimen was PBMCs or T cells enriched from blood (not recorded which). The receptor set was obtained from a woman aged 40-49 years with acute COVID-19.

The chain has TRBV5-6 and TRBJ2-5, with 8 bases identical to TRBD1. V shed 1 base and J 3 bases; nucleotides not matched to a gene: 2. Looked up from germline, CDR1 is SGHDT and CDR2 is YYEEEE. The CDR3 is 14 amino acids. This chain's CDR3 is CASSLWDRKETQYF. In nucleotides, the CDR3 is TGTGCCAGCAGCTTGTGGGACAGGAAAGAGACCCAGTACTTC.

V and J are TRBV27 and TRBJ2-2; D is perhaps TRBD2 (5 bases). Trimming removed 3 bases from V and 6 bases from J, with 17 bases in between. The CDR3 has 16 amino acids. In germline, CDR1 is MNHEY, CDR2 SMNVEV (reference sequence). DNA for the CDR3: TGTGCCAGCAGTTTGTTAGCGAGAGTCTCCGCCGGGGAGCTGTTTTTT. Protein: CASSLLARVSAGELFF.

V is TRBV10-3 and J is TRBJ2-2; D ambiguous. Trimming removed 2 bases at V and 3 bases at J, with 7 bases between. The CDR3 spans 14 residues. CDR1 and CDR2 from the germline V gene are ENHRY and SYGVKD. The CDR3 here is CAISETHYTGELFF. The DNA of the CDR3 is TGTGCCATCAGTGAGACGCACTACACCGGGGAGCTGTTTTTT.

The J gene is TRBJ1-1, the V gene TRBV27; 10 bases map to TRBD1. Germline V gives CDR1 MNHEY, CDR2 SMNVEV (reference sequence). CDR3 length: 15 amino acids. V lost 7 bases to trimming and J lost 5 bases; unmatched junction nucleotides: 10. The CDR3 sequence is CASKELGQGLTEAFF. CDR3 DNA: TGTGCCAGCAAGGAACTGGGACAGGGGTTGACTGAAGCTTTCTTT.

The CDR3, as DNA: TGCGCCAGCAGCTTGGAGACAGGGGGCAATCAGCCCCAGCATTTT. Protein product: CASSLETGGNQPQHF. V and J are TRBV5-1 and TRBJ1-5, with 8 bases that match TRBD1. Germline lookup yields CDR1 SGHRS and CDR2 YFSETQ. The CDR3 sequence is 15 residues long. Unmatched junction bases numbered 1, after V lost 0 bases and J lost 2 bases.

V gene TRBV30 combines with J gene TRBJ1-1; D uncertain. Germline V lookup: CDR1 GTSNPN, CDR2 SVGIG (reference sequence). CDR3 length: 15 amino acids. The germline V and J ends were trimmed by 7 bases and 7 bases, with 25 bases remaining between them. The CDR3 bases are TGTGCCTCGAGGAGGTTCAGGTCCGGGGAGATTGAAGCTTTCTTT. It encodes CASRRFRSGEIEAFF.

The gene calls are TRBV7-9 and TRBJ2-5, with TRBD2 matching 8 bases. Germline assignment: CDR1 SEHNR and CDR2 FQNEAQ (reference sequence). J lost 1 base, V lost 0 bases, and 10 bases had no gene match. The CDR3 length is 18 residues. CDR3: CASSLAGSSGGPQETQYF. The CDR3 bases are TGTGCCAGCAGCTTAGCTGGGTCGAGCGGGGGTCCCCAAGAGACCCAGTACTTC. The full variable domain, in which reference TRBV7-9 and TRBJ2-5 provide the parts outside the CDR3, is DTGVSQNPRHKITKRGQNVTFRCDPISEHNRLYWYRQTLGQGPEFLTYFQNEAQLEKSRLLSDRFSAERPKGSFSTLEIQRTEQGDSAMYLCASSLAGSSGGPQETQYFGPGTRLLVL.

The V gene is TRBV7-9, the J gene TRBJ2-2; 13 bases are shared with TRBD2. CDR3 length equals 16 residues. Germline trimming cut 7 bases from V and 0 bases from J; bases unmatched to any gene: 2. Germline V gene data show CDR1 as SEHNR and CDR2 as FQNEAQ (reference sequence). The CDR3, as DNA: TGTGCCAGCATACTAGCGGGAGGGCCGAACACCGGGGAGCTGTTTTTT. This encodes CASILAGGPNTGELFF.

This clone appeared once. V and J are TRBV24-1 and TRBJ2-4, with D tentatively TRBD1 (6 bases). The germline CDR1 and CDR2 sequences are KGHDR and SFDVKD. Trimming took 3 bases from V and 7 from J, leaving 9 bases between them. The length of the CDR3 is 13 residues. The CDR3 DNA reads TGTGCCACCAGTGATCCCGGACAGAACATTCAGTACTTC. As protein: CATSDPGQNIQYF.

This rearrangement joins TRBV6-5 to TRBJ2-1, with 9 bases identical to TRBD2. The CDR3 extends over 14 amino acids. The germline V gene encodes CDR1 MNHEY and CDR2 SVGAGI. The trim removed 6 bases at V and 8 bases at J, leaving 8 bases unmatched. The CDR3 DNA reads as TGTGCCAGCAGCGTTATAAGGACTAGCGATGAGCAGTTCTTC. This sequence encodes CASSVIRTSDEQFF.

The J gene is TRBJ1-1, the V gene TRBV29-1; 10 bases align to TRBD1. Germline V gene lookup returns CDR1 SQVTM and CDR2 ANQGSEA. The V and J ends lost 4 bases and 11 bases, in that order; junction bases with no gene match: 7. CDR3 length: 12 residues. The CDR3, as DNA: TGCAGCGTTGCGTCGACAGGGGGCCGGGCTTTCTTT. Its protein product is CSVASTGGRAFF.

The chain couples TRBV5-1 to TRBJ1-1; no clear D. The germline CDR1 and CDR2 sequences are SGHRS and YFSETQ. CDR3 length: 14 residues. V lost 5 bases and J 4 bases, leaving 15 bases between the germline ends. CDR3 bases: TGCGCCAGCAGGACCCAAGTCGGGGTCACTGAAGCTTTCTTT. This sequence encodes CASRTQVGVTEAFF.

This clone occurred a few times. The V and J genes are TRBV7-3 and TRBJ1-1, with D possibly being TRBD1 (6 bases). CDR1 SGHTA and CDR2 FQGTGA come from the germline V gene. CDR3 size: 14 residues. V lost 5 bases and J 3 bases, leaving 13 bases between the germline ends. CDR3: CASSASGTHTEAFF. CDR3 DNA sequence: TGTGCCAGCAGCGCATCCGGGACACACACTGAAGCTTTCTTT.

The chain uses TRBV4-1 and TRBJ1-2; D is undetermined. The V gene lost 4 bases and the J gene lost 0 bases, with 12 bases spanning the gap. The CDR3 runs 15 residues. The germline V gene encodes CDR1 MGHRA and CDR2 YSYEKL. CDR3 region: CASSPTDLANYGYTF. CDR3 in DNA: TGCGCCAGCAGCCCGACTGATTTAGCTAACTATGGCTACACCTTC.

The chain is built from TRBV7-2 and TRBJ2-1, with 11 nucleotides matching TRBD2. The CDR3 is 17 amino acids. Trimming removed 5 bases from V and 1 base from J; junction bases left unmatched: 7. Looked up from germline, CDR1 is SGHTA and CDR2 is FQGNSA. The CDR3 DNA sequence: TGTGCCAGCAGCGAAACTAGCGGGAGTCTGTCCTACAATGAGCAGTTCTTC. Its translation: CASSETSGSLSYNEQFF.

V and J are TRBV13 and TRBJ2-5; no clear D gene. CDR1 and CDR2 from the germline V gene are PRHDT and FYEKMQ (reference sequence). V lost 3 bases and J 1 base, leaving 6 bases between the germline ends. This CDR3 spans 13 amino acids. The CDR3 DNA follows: TGTGCCAGCAGCTTGGGCAGCCAAGAGACCCAGTACTTC. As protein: CASSLGSQETQYF.

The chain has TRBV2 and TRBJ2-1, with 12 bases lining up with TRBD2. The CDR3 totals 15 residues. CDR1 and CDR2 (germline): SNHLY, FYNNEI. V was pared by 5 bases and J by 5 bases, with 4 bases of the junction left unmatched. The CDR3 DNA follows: TGTGCCAGCAGTTGGACTAGCGGGACCAACAATGAGCAGTTCTTC. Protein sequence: CASSWTSGTNNEQFF.

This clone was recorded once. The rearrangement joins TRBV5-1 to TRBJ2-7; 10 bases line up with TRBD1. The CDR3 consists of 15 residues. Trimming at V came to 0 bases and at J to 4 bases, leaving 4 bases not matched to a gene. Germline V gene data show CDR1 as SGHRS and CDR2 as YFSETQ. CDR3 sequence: CASSLDRDRGYEQYV. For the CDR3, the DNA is TGCGCCAGCAGCTTGGACCGGGACAGGGGTTACGAGCAGTACGTC.

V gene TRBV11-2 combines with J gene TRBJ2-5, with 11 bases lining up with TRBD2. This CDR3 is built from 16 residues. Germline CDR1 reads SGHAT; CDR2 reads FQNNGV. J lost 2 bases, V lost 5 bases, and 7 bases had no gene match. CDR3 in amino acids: CASSTRTSGPQETQYF. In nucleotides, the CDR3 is TGTGCCAGCAGCACCCGGACTAGCGGGCCGCAAGAGACCCAGTACTTC.

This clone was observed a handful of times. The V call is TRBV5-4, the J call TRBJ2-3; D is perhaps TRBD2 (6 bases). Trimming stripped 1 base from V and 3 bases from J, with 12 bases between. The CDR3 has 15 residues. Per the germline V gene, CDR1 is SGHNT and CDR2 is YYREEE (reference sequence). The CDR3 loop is CASSLPGGGTDTQYF. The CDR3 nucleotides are TGTGCCAGCAGCTTGCCCGGGGGAGGTACAGATACGCAGTATTTT.

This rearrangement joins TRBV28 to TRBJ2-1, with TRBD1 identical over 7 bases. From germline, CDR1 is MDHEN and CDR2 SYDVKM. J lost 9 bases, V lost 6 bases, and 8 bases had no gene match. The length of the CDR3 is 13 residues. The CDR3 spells CASRIMTGSEQFF. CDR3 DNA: TGTGCCAGCAGGATTATGACAGGGAGTGAGCAGTTCTTC.

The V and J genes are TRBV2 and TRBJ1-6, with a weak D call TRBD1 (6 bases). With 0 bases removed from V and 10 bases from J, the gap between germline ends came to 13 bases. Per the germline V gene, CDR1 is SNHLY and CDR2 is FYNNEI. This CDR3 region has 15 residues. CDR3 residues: CASSEARGGQSPLHF. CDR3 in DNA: TGTGCCAGCAGTGAAGCAAGGGGGGGGCAATCACCCCTCCACTTT.

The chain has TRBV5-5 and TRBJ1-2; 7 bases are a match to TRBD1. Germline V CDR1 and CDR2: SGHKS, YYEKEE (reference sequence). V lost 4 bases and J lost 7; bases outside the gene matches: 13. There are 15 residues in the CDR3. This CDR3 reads CASSLLRQGSSGYTF. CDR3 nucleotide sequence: TGTGCCAGCAGCCTCTTGCGACAGGGAAGTTCTGGCTACACCTTC.

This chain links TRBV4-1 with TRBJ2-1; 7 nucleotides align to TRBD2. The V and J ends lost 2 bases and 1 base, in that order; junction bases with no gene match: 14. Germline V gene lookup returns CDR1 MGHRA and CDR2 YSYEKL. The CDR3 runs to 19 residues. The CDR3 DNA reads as TGCGCCAGCAGCCAAAGGGGCCCCGATTCTAGCGGTTCCTACAATGAGCAGTTCTTC. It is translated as CASSQRGPDSSGSYNEQFF.

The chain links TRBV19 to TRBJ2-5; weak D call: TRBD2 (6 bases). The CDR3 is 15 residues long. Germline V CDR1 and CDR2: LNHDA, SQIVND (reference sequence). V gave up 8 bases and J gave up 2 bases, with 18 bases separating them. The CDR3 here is CASALSRGRQETQYF. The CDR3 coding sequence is TGTGCCAGTGCCCTTTCGCGGGGTAGACAAGAGACCCAGTACTTC.

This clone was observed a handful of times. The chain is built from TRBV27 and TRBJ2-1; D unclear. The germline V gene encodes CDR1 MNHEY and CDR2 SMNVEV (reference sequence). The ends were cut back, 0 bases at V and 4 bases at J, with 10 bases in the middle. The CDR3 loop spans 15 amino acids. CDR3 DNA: TGTGCCAGCAGTTTATCAAGACACACATACAATGAGCAGTTCTTC. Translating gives CASSLSRHTYNEQFF.

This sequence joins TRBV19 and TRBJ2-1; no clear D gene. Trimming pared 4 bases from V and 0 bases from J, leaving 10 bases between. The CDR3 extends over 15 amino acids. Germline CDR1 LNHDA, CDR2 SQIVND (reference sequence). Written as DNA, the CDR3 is TGTGCCAGTAGTAGCGGTTCGAGCTCCTACAATGAGCAGTTCTTC. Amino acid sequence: CASSSGSSSYNEQFF.